The clone carrying this TCR beta chain was counted ten times or more. This CDR3 has 14 residues. Germline CDR1 reads SEHNR; CDR2 reads FQNEAQ (reference sequence). V dropped 5 bases and J dropped 1 base, with 11 bases sitting between them. The source of the sample is a study of T cell repertoires in cytomegalovirus infection. Study summary: Both CMV infection and a matching HLA type were indicated by public TCR beta signatures.

TCRdb fed the reads into MiXCR, producing one record per CDR3 protein. The data contain about 260,000 distinct CDR3 sequences, roughly an eighth of them singletons. Specimen: PBMCs. The chain combines TRBV7-9 with TRBJ1-1, with D tentatively TRBD1 (6 bases). The TCR originated in a human donor in good health (CMV status not recorded). Some clones in this sample may be carry-over from other donors' samples. CDR3 in DNA: TGTGCCAGCAGCCTCCAGGGGTGGAACACTGAAGCTTTCTTT. Residues: CASSLQGWNTEAFF.